The next 27 T cell receptor beta chains were all read from a single sample in a study of cytomegalovirus exposure and HLA in healthy donors. The PCR employed 60 Vbeta primers together with 13 Jbeta primers. Clones were read by immunoSEQ multiplex PCR, and TCRdb kept only the in-frame ones, dropping some. The clone table shows under 70,000 clones, with the ten largest holding roughly an eighth. Sequenced input: PBMCs. Receptors originate from a woman in her 30s in good health and CMV-seropositive.

The chain employs TRBV6-5 and TRBJ2-7; 16 bases line up with TRBD2. CDR1 is MNHEY and CDR2 is SVGAGI in the germline V gene. The J segment lost 6 bases and the V segment lost 7 bases, leaving 6 bases of the junction unmatched. This CDR3 comprises 15 residues. The CDR3 loop reads CASMGLAGGSLEQYF. DNA for the CDR3: TGTGCCAGCATGGGACTAGCGGGAGGGAGCCTCGAGCAGTACTTC.

The chain carries TRBV7-9 and TRBJ1-1; 7 bases line up with TRBD1. Trimming removed 6 bases from V and 1 base from J; junction bases left unmatched: 2. CDR1 is SEHNR and CDR2 is FQNEAQ in the germline V gene (reference sequence). The CDR3 is 13 residues long. This CDR3 is CASRRTGNTEAFF. Written as DNA, the CDR3 is TGTGCCAGCAGGCGGACAGGGAACACTGAAGCTTTCTTT.

V gene TRBV9 combines with J gene TRBJ1-2; D gene uncertain. The CDR3 contains 15 residues. V dropped 4 bases and J dropped 3 bases, with 16 bases sitting between them. Germline CDR1 is SGDLS and CDR2 is YYNGEE. CDR3 DNA sequence: TGTGCCAGCAGCACAACAGATGTCCTGGACTATGGCTACACCTTC. It yields the protein CASSTTDVLDYGYTF.

The chain is built from TRBV11-2 and TRBJ1-2; the match to TRBD1 covers 7 bases. From germline, CDR1 is SGHAT and CDR2 FQNNGV. The CDR3 runs to 13 residues. Trimming took 3 bases from V and 4 from J; bases not matched to a gene: 2. The CDR3 DNA reads TGTGCCAGCAGCTTGTGGGACAGCTATGGCTACACCTTC. This encodes CASSLWDSYGYTF.

This chain links TRBV25-1 with TRBJ1-4, with D unresolved. Germline assignment: CDR1 MGHDK and CDR2 SYGVNS. This CDR3 is built from 14 residues. V was pared by 6 bases and J by 5 bases, with 13 bases between. DNA of the CDR3: TGTGCCAGCAGGGGAGGGAGTGGGAATGAAAAACTGTTTTTT. This codes for CASRGGSGNEKLFF.

The chain combines TRBV30 with TRBJ2-1; the match to TRBD1 covers 11 bases. The CDR3 spans 14 residues. J lost 8 bases, V lost 1 base, and 4 bases had no gene match. Germline V gives CDR1 GTSNPN, CDR2 SVGIG (reference sequence). The CDR3 region has the DNA TGTGCCTGGAGTGCCGGACAGGGGGCAGATGAGCAGTTCTTC. As protein: CAWSAGQGADEQFF.

This chain links TRBV27 with TRBJ2-7; D might be TRBD2 (7 bases). Trimming took off 2 bases at V and 2 bases at J, with 16 bases between the two ends. There are 16 residues in the CDR3. The germline gives CDR1 MNHEY, CDR2 SMNVEV (reference sequence). The CDR3 protein is CASSLLGGGRTYEQYF. The CDR3 DNA reads as TGTGCCAGCAGTTTACTGGGGGGGGGCCGAACCTACGAGCAGTACTTC.

This chain links TRBV10-3 with TRBJ2-7; tentative D call: TRBD2 (6 bases). Germline lookup yields CDR1 ENHRY and CDR2 SYGVKD. V was shortened by 6 bases and J by 0 bases, with 6 bases between the two germline ends. This CDR3 has 12 residues. CDR3 DNA sequence: TGTGCCATCAGCGGGAGCTCCTACGAGCAGTACTTC. Protein: CAISGSSYEQYF.

The chain employs TRBV7-2 and TRBJ1-1; D is unclear. CDR3 length: 14 amino acids. V was cut by 3 bases and J by 1 base, with 9 bases left in between. Looked up from germline, CDR1 is SGHTA and CDR2 is FQGNSA. CDR3: CASSFIHRNTEAFF. The DNA of the CDR3 is TGTGCCAGCAGCTTTATTCACAGGAACACTGAAGCTTTCTTT.

The chain links TRBV11-3 to TRBJ2-1; 8 nucleotides line up with TRBD2. The CDR3 extends over 18 amino acids. Looked up from germline, CDR1 is SGHNT and CDR2 is YENEEA. V was clipped by 2 bases and J by 1 base; unmatched bases: 10. The CDR3 region has the DNA TGTGCCAGCAGCTTATTTTCCGGGAGGGCCGGGTCCTACAATGAGCAGTTCTTC. Its translation is CASSLFSGRAGSYNEQFF.

The rearrangement links TRBV18 to TRBJ2-3; TRBD1 might be the D (6 bases). V lost 3 bases to trimming and J lost 4 bases, with 20 bases between them. The CDR3 is 17 residues long. Per germline, CDR1 KGHSH and CDR2 LQKENI. The CDR3 spells CASSPKDSNLPSDTQYF. Here the CDR3 DNA reads TGTGCCAGCTCACCCAAGGACAGCAACCTTCCCTCAGATACGCAGTATTTT. Combining the CDR3 with reference TRBV18 and TRBJ2-3 gives the whole variable domain NAGVMQNPRHLVRRRGQEARLRCSPMKGHSHVYWYRQLPEEGLKFMVYLQKENIIDESGMPKERFSAEFPKEGPSILRIQQVVRGDSAAYFCASSPKDSNLPSDTQYFGPGTRLTVL.

The rearrangement uses TRBV19 and TRBJ2-1; D is unclear. V was trimmed by 3 bases and J by 4 bases, leaving 13 bases between them. Germline V lookup: CDR1 LNHDA, CDR2 SQIVND (reference sequence). The CDR3 is 15 amino acids. CDR3 sequence: CASSISRSGYNEQFF. The CDR3 DNA reads as TGTGCCAGTAGTATTTCGAGGAGTGGGTACAATGAGCAGTTCTTC. The variable domain in full, with the rest retrieved from reference TRBV19 and TRBJ2-1, is DGGITQSPKYLFRKEGQNVTLSCEQNLNHDAMYWYRQDPGQGLRLIYYSQIVNDFQKGDIAEGYSVSREKKESFPLTVTSAQKNPTAFYLCASSISRSGYNEQFFGPGTRLTVL.

The chain combines TRBV18 with TRBJ1-2; D is unclear. With 4 bases removed from V and 2 bases from J, the gap between germline ends came to 8 bases. From germline, CDR1 is KGHSH and CDR2 LQKENI. This CDR3 contains 13 residues. The CDR3 nucleotides read TGTGCCAGCTCACTACAAACGAACTATGGCTACACCTTC. Amino acid sequence: CASSLQTNYGYTF.

The rearrangement links TRBV7-8 to TRBJ2-5; D is possibly TRBD2 (6 bases). CDR1 is SGHVS, CDR2 FQNEAQ, per germline. The CDR3 extends over 13 amino acids. Deletions cut 6 bases from V and 2 bases from J, with 10 bases between. Here the CDR3 DNA reads TGTGCCAGCAGGCGGGCGGGACAAGAGACCCAGTACTTC. Its translation is CASRRAGQETQYF.

The chain recombines TRBV10-1 with TRBJ1-2; 8 bases agree with TRBD1. Germline V gives CDR1 WNHNN, CDR2 SYGVQD (reference sequence). This CDR3 has 14 amino acids. Losses at the gene ends were 6 bases for V and 2 bases for J; bases not matched to a gene: 5. CDR3 residues: CASSPRTGNYGYTF. The CDR3 DNA sequence: TGCGCCAGCAGCCCGAGGACAGGGAACTATGGCTACACCTTC.

This chain joins TRBV15 and TRBJ2-1; D unresolved. The CDR3 is made up of 16 amino acids. The V end was cut by 0 bases, the J end by 4 bases, with 13 bases between. CDR1 is LNHNV, CDR2 YYDKDF, per germline (reference sequence). The CDR3 DNA reads as TGTGCCACCAGCAGAGACTTGGCGGCGTTGTACAATGAGCAGTTCTTC. As protein: CATSRDLAALYNEQFF. The full variable domain, with the rest looked up from reference TRBV15 and TRBJ2-1, is DAMVIQNPRYQVTQFGKPVTLSCSQTLNHNVMYWYQQKSSQAPKLLFHYYDKDFNNEADTPDNFQSRRPNTSFCFLDIRSPGLGDTAMYLCATSRDLAALYNEQFFGPGTRLTVL.

The rearrangement joins TRBV7-6 to TRBJ1-5; 10 bases fit TRBD1. The V segment lost 3 bases and the J segment 0 bases; nucleotides outside the gene matches: 2. The CDR3 is 16 residues long. Germline V gene sequence: CDR1 SGHVS, CDR2 FNYEAQ. For the CDR3, the DNA is TGTGCCAGCAGCTTGGGGACAGGGGTTAGCAATCAGCCCCAGCATTTT. It yields the protein CASSLGTGVSNQPQHF.

The chain recombines TRBV30 with TRBJ2-5; TRBD2 matches at 7 bases. The CDR3 runs to 12 residues. V was pared by 3 bases and J by 5 bases, with 3 bases of the junction left unmatched. CDR1 and CDR2 (germline): GTSNPN, SVGIG (reference sequence). Here the CDR3 reads CAWSLAAETQYF. The CDR3 DNA reads as TGTGCCTGGAGCCTAGCGGCGGAGACCCAGTACTTC.

The rearrangement joins TRBV30 to TRBJ1-1, with TRBD1 as a possible D gene (6 bases). Germline V lookup: CDR1 GTSNPN, CDR2 SVGIG (reference sequence). The CDR3 has 15 amino acids. Trimming left V 4 bases short and J 3 bases short, with 18 bases between. The CDR3 here is CAWKGMTGWDTEAFF. The CDR3 DNA reads as TGTGCCTGGAAGGGAATGACAGGTTGGGACACTGAAGCTTTCTTT.

This chain uses TRBV6-5 with TRBJ2-5; 11 bases align to TRBD1. The trim removed 2 bases at V and 5 bases at J, leaving 4 bases unmatched. The CDR3 length is 15 residues. Germline V gives CDR1 MNHEY, CDR2 SVGAGI. The CDR3 sequence is CASSYGQGAGETQYF. DNA of the CDR3: TGTGCCAGCAGTTACGGACAGGGGGCAGGGGAGACCCAGTACTTC.

V usage is TRBV29-1 and J usage is TRBJ2-7; tentative D call: TRBD1 (6 bases). The CDR3 is made up of 14 amino acids. Trimming cost V 2 bases and J 3 bases, with 14 bases left between them. CDR1 and CDR2 (germline): SQVTM, ANQGSEA. The CDR3 nucleotides read TGCAGCGTTGAAACAGGGCTAGAGAACTACGAGCAGTACTTC. This sequence encodes CSVETGLENYEQYF.

The genes are TRBV5-4 and TRBJ1-6; a possible D gene is TRBD1 (5 bases). Germline CDR1 SGHNT, CDR2 YYREEE (reference sequence). This CDR3 is 16 amino acids long. Trimming pared 0 bases from V and 6 bases from J, leaving 13 bases between. The DNA of the CDR3 is TGTGCCAGCAGCTTGGGAGGAGGGGCCGGTAATTCACCCCTCCACTTT. Translation: CASSLGGGAGNSPLHF. The full variable domain, rest sourced from reference TRBV5-4 and TRBJ1-6, is ETGVTQSPTHLIKTRGQQVTLRCSSQSGHNTVSWYQQALGQGPQFIFQYYREEENGRGNFPPRFSGLQFPNYSSELNVNALELDDSALYLCASSLGGGAGNSPLHFGNGTRLTVT.

The rearrangement links TRBV7-9 to TRBJ2-1; 13 bases map to TRBD2. V gave up 5 bases and J gave up 8 bases; unmatched junction bases: 6. Germline values: CDR1 SEHNR, CDR2 FQNEAQ (reference sequence). The CDR3 extends over 15 amino acids. The CDR3 DNA sequence: TGTGCCAGCAGCCTCCGGACTAGCGGGGGATATGAGCAGTTCTTC. Amino acids: CASSLRTSGGYEQFF.

V gene TRBV29-1 combines with J gene TRBJ2-3; 14 bases fit TRBD2. In germline, CDR1 is SQVTM, CDR2 ANQGSEA. V was pared by 4 bases and J by 3 bases, with 6 bases of the junction left unmatched. The CDR3 spans 16 residues. The CDR3 protein is CSVARGTSGGTDTQYF. The CDR3 bases are TGCAGCGTTGCCCGAGGGACTAGCGGGGGTACAGATACGCAGTATTTT.

This sequence joins TRBV29-1 and TRBJ2-7; 7 bases map to TRBD1. With 5 bases clipped from V and 2 bases from J, the junction kept 6 bases outside the gene matches. Per germline, CDR1 SQVTM and CDR2 ANQGSEA. The CDR3 extends over 13 amino acids. In nucleotides, the CDR3 is TGCAGCGTTTATGTTGACAGGGCCTACGAGCAGTACTTC. Amino acids: CSVYVDRAYEQYF.

The gene calls are TRBV6-1 and TRBJ1-1, with D possibly being TRBD1 (5 bases). V lost 4 bases, J lost 5 bases, and 14 bases lay in between. The length of the CDR3 is 14 residues. Germline loops: CDR1 MNHNS, CDR2 SASEGT. CDR3 sequence reads: CASSVPSQGTEAFF. As DNA, the CDR3 is TGTGCCAGCAGTGTCCCCTCCCAGGGAACTGAAGCTTTCTTT.

This rearrangement joins TRBV6-5 to TRBJ2-7; tentatively, D is TRBD2 (5 bases). Germline CDR1 MNHEY, CDR2 SVGAGI. The CDR3 contains 13 residues. Trimming pared 5 bases from V and 5 bases from J, leaving 13 bases between. CDR3 residues: CASSNGDSHEQYF. In nucleotides, the CDR3 is TGTGCCAGCAGTAACGGGGATTCCCACGAGCAGTACTTC.